One T cell receptor (beta chain) is described in this entry. What it recognizes is unknown. PCR primers comprised 60 Vbeta and 13 Jbeta primers. Here immunoSEQ multiplex PCR was the method, and the copy in TCRdb shows in-frame clones only, minus some. The sample lists about 210,000 clones; roughly four fifths were seen once. The data originate from a study of cytomegalovirus exposure and HLA in healthy donors. The study's findings and limits: In a later analysis, DRB1 alleles had the most associated TCRs; HLA-C alleles the fewest.

The CDR3 spans 13 residues. Germline assignment: CDR1 LNHDA and CDR2 SQIVND (reference sequence). V lost 2 bases and J lost 7; bases outside the gene matches: 2. The sequence came from a woman aged 50 to 60 in good health and CMV-seropositive. V usage is TRBV19 and J usage is TRBJ2-3, with 8 bases that match TRBD1. Sequencing was carried out using PBMCs. CDR3 DNA sequence: TGTGCCAGTAGTATACAGGGGGCCAATACGCAGTATTTT. It yields the protein CASSIQGANTQYF.